This T cell receptor beta chain was captured by sequencing in a study of blood T cell repertoires in COVID-19. Background on the study: Sites in the United States, Italy and Spain provided acute and convalescent COVID-19 samples. Sources were T cells, B-cell-depleted T cells, or PBMCs; the material itself was cDNA or gDNA.

In the original processing: Reference gene primer amplification gave estimated nucleated cell counts. TCRdb's table, derived via immunoSEQ multiplex PCR, lists solely in-frame clones and lacks some. The V and J calls and clone size come from that table; D and trimming were worked out from the DNA. This sample has over 50,000 clones; approximately 73% occur once, and the top ten carry about 6.4%. This CDR3 has 16 residues. V shed 3 bases, J shed 5 bases, and the junction held 6 bases outside the gene matches. Germline CDR1 LNHDA, CDR2 SQIVND (reference sequence). This sequence was found in a woman aged 50 to 60 with active or convalescent COVID-19. This chain links TRBV19 with TRBJ2-1; 11 nucleotides line up with TRBD1. The sequencing sample was made of peripheral blood. DNA for the CDR3: TGTGCCAGTAGTATCTCCGGGACAGGGGGGCACAATGAGCAGTTCTTC. It specifies CASSISGTGGHNEQFF.